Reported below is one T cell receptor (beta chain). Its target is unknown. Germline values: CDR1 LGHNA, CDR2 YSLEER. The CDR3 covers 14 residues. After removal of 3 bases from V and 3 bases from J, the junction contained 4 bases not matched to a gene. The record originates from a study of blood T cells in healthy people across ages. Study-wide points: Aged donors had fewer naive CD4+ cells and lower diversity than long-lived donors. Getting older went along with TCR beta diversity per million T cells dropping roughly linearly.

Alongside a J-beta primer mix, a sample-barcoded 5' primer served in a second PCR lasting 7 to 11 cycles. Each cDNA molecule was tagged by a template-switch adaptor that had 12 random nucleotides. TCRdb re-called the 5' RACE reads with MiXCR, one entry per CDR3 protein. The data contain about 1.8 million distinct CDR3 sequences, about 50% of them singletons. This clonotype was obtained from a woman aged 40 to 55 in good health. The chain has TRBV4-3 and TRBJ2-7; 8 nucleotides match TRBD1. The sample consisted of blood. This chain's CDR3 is CASSQWTGSYEQYF. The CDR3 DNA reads TGCGCCAGCAGCCAGTGGACAGGGAGCTACGAGCAGTACTTC.